Following are 5 T cell receptor beta chains from one sample sequenced in a study of T-cell reconstitution after alpha-beta-depleted transplantation in children. Construction of the TCRbeta library involved unique molecular identifiers. TCRdb used MiXCR to reprocess the PCR reads, holding one entry per CDR3 protein. The sample records about 600,000 distinct CDR3 sequences, roughly 24% being singletons. The input for sequencing was PBMCs, mostly from graft donor cells, taken 360 days after TCRalphabeta/CD19-depleted stem cell transplant. These receptors were taken from a boy younger than two who had a stem cell transplant for acute myeloid leukemia, so the T cells may come from the graft donor.

The chain employs TRBV6-5 and TRBJ2-1, with TRBD1 identical over 7 bases. Looked up from germline, CDR1 is MNHEY and CDR2 is SVGAGI. Unmatched junction bases numbered 2, after V lost 7 bases and J lost 8 bases. This CDR3 region has 11 residues. CDR3 bases: TGTGCCAGCACCACAGGGGATGAGCAGTTCTTC. Translating gives CASTTGDEQFF.

V usage is TRBV6-5 and J usage is TRBJ1-1; D gene unclear. The germline V and J ends were trimmed by 4 bases and 7 bases, with 10 bases remaining between them. Germline-derived CDR1 and CDR2 are MNHEY and SVGAGI. There are 12 residues in the CDR3. CDR3 DNA sequence: TGTGCCAGCAGTTCCGCCGACGGTGAAGCTTTCTTT. This codes for CASSSADGEAFF.

V and J are TRBV7-9 and TRBJ1-2, with TRBD1 matching over 8 bases. Looked up from germline, CDR1 is SEHNR and CDR2 is FQNEAQ (reference sequence). V was pared by 5 bases and J by 2 bases, with 4 bases of the junction left unmatched. The CDR3 is made up of 14 amino acids. The CDR3 region has the DNA TGTGCCAGCAGCCAGGGGGCGCGAAACTATGGCTACACCTTC. Translated: CASSQGARNYGYTF.

In its sample, this clonotype was seen a few times. The chain recombines TRBV6-5 with TRBJ2-1; D possibly matches TRBD1 or TRBD2 (5 bases each). V lost 2 bases, J lost 3 bases, and 11 bases lay in between. This CDR3 has 15 amino acids. Germline V lookup: CDR1 MNHEY, CDR2 SVGAGI. The CDR3 spells CASSYQGAGYNEQFF. Written as DNA, the CDR3 is TGTGCCAGCAGTTACCAGGGCGCGGGCTACAATGAGCAGTTCTTC.

The chain recombines TRBV12-3 or TRBV12-4 with TRBJ2-3; no definite D call. CDR3 size: 14 residues. Between the trimmed V and J ends, which lost 6 bases and 4 bases, there was a span of 14 bases. CDR3 region: CASRTLEAPDTQYF. CDR3 DNA: TGTGCCAGCAGGACACTCGAAGCCCCAGATACGCAGTATTTT.